The TCR beta chain under discussion was sequenced for a study of blood T cell repertoires in COVID-19. Study overall: Sample material is recorded as cDNA or gDNA derived from T cells, B-cell-depleted T cells, or PBMCs.

How the authors handled the data: Amplification from reference gene primers served as the basis for estimated nucleated cell counts. Generated by immunoSEQ multiplex PCR, the TCRdb table keeps only in-frame clones and is missing some. V and J calls and clone size are copied from that table; D and trimming were computed from the DNA. Of about 200,000 clones listed, 70% to 90% were seen once; the top ten hold 4.5% to 5%. Germline assignment: CDR1 SGHTA and CDR2 FQGNSA. The CDR3 sequence is 14 residues long. With 2 bases clipped from V and 4 bases from J, the junction kept 4 bases outside the gene matches.

V gene TRBV7-2 combines with J gene TRBJ2-5; 7 bases agree with TRBD2. Sequences were obtained from peripheral blood. This clonotype was sampled from an elderly woman with acute or convalescent COVID-19. The CDR3 DNA is TGTGCCAGCAGCTTAACCCGCGGGGGAGAGACCCAGTACTTC. The encoded protein is CASSLTRGGETQYF. Drawing the rest from reference TRBV7-2 and TRBJ2-5, the complete variable domain is GAGVSQSPSNKVTEKGKDVELRCDPISGHTALYWYRQSLGQGLEFLIYFQGNSAPDKSGLPSDRFSAERTGGSVSTLTIQRTQQEDSAVYLCASSLTRGGETQYFGPGTRLLVL.